This is a list of T cell receptor beta chains from one sample in a study of spatial heterogeneity in lung cancer. TCRdb analysed the 5' RACE reads with MiXCR anew, one entry per CDR3 protein. The table has thousands of distinct CDR3 sequences, roughly 8.6% seen once. The input for sequencing was PBMCs, taken at surgery. The source of these receptors is a male donor with early-stage non-small cell lung cancer. The CDR3 runs from the conserved cysteine through the conserved F or W. A D gene is named only where the DNA matches it firmly. Only part of the rows carry a size: once, few, many, or a class if the clone is expanded.

cdr3_aa,cdr3_nt,d_call,v_call,j_call,clone_size
CASSLGNSGSGDEQFF,TGCGCCAGCAGCTTGGGAAATAGCGGGAGTGGGGATGAGCAGTTCTTC,TRBD2,TRBV5-1,TRBJ2-1,.
CASSLSVGLAGTEQFF,TGTGCCAGCAGTTTGTCGGTGGGACTAGCGGGAACGGAGCAGTTCTTC,TRBD2,TRBV27,TRBJ2-1,many
CASSSFGQGAYEQYF,TGTGCCAGCAGCTCGTTTGGACAGGGGGCTTACGAGCAGTACTTC,TRBD1,TRBV11-3,TRBJ2-7,many
CASSQVSGRAGEQFF,TGCGCCAGCAGCCAAGTCAGCGGGAGGGCCGGTGAGCAGTTCTTC,TRBD2,TRBV4-1,TRBJ2-1,few
CSATPTSVAGGTDTQYF,TGCAGTGCAACCCCAACCTCTGTAGCGGGAGGGACAGATACGCAGTATTTT,TRBD2,TRBV20-1,TRBJ2-3,many
CASSQSRVLSPGEQFF,TGTGCCAGCAGCCAATCCAGGGTTTTAAGCCCCGGTGAGCAGTTCTTC,.,TRBV3-1,TRBJ2-1,many
CASSQEIPRSTLHF,TGTGCCAGCAGCCAAGAGATTCCGCGCAGTACCCTCCACTTT,.,TRBV3-1,TRBJ1-6,many
CASTPGSGANVLTF,TGTGCCAGCACCCCAGGCTCTGGGGCCAACGTCCTGACTTTC,.,TRBV6-4,TRBJ2-6,many
CASRKDSSSNQPQHF,TGCGCCAGCAGAAAGGACAGCAGCAGCAATCAGCCCCAGCATTTT,.,TRBV5-1,TRBJ1-5,medium-sized
CASSPPAGGKTEAFF,TGTGCCAGCTCACCGCCGGCAGGGGGCAAGACTGAAGCTTTCTTT,TRBD1,TRBV18,TRBJ1-1,many
CASSFVGQSNTEAFF,TGCGCCAGCAGCTTTGTGGGGCAGAGTAACACTGAAGCTTTCTTT,.,TRBV5-1,TRBJ1-1,many
CASSQDGGSQPQHF,TGTGCCAGCAGCCAAGATGGGGGTTCTCAGCCCCAGCATTTT,.,TRBV4-2,TRBJ1-5,many
CASSPPMGEAFF,TGTGCCAGCTCACCACCTATGGGAGAAGCTTTCTTT,.,TRBV18,TRBJ1-1,many
CASIGLAGDFIYEQFF,TGTGCCAGCATCGGACTAGCGGGAGATTTTATATATGAGCAGTTCTTC,TRBD2,TRBV6-5,TRBJ2-1,many
CSARQGVNQPQHF,TGCAGTGCTAGACAGGGGGTCAATCAGCCCCAGCATTTT,TRBD1,TRBV20-1,TRBJ1-5,many
CASSHWTNYYEQYF,TGTGCCAGCAGCCACTGGACTAATTACTACGAGCAGTACTTC,.,TRBV14,TRBJ2-7,few
CSVSQGIYGYTF,TGCAGCGTTTCTCAGGGTATTTATGGCTACACCTTC,.,TRBV29-1,TRBJ1-2,once
CATSDLSPRGDNEQFF,TGTGCCACCAGTGATTTGAGTCCCAGAGGGGACAATGAGCAGTTCTTC,.,TRBV24-1,TRBJ2-1,many
CASSPDSYNSPLHF,TGTGCCAGCAGCCCTGACAGTTATAATTCACCCCTCCACTTT,.,TRBV5-4,TRBJ1-6,.
CASSKDICGRRTDTQYF,TGTGCCAGCAGCAAAGACATATGCGGGAGGCGCACAGATACGCAGTATTTT,.,TRBV21-1,TRBJ2-3,many
CSASGQTGELFF,TGCAGTGCTTCCGGGCAGACCGGGGAGCTGTTTTTT,.,TRBV20-1,TRBJ2-2,many
CASSQTEAALAKNIQYF,TGTGCCAGCAGCCAGACAGAGGCAGCTCTAGCCAAAAACATTCAGTACTTC,.,TRBV4-2,TRBJ2-4,few